This is a list of T cell receptor beta chains from one sample in a study of blood T cell repertoires in COVID-19. This table comes from immunoSEQ multiplex PCR, and its TCRdb copy is limited to in-frame clones, with some not included. The sample yields around 280,000 clones, 89% seen once. Sample: peripheral blood. The source is a woman aged 25 to 39 with COVID-19, enrolled during active disease. CDR3s include the opening cysteine and the closing phenylalanine or tryptophan. D genes are given only for firm matches. A clone size is listed for some rows: how often the clone was seen (once, few, many), or a class if it is expanded.

clone_size	d_call	v_call	j_call	cdr3_aa	cdr3_nt
-	TRBD2	TRBV4-1	TRBJ2-5	CASSQGPWGGRISETQYF	TGCGCCAGCAGCCAGGGTCCCTGGGGCGGGAGGATTTCAGAGACCCAGTACTTC
-	-	TRBV6-2/TRBV6-3	TRBJ2-2	CASSFSGGELFF	TGTGCCAGCAGTTTCAGCGGCGGGGAGCTGTTTTTT
few	-	TRBV9	TRBJ2-3	CASSAPLEDTQYF	TGTGCCAGCAGCGCCCCCTTGGAGGATACGCAGTATTTT
-	TRBD2	TRBV28	TRBJ2-5	CASSLGGDQETQYF	TGTGCCAGCAGTTTGGGGGGGGACCAAGAGACCCAGTACTTC
-	-	TRBV4-1	TRBJ2-7	CASSQGRDTTYEQYF	TGCGCCAGCAGCCAAGGCCGGGACACGACCTACGAGCAGTACTTC
-	TRBD1	TRBV4-1	TRBJ1-1	CASSQDRARTGGVTEAFF	TGCGCCAGCAGCCAAGATCGAGCCCGGACAGGGGGAGTCACTGAAGCTTTCTTT
once	TRBD2	TRBV6-5	TRBJ2-5	CATSLAGGPGAQYF	TGTGCCACCAGCCTAGCGGGGGGTCCTGGGGCCCAGTACTTC
-	-	TRBV19	TRBJ1-1	CASSIYPGEDTEAFF	TGTGCCAGTAGTATATACCCGGGGGAGGACACTGAAGCTTTCTTT
-	-	TRBV5-6	TRBJ2-5	CASSRWETQYF	TGTGCCAGCAGCCGGTGGGAGACCCAGTACTTC
once	-	TRBV19	TRBJ1-1	CASSRPAGAMNTEAFF	TGTGCCAGTAGTAGACCGGCGGGGGCAATGAACACTGAAGCTTTCTTT
-	TRBD1	TRBV5-8	TRBJ1-3	CASSWGQSSGNTIYF	TGTGCCAGCAGCTGGGGACAGTCCTCTGGAAACACCATATATTTT
-	TRBD1	TRBV18	TRBJ2-3	CASSSRDRAVDTQYF	TGTGCCAGCTCATCCCGGGACAGGGCCGTAGATACGCAGTATTTT
-	-	TRBV28	TRBJ2-4	CASGQTKNIQYF	TGTGCCAGCGGGCAGACCAAAAACATTCAGTACTTC
-	-	TRBV7-9	TRBJ1-4	CASSLQGTVEKLFF	TGTGCCAGCAGCTTACAGGGGACGGTGGAAAAACTGTTTTTT
-	TRBD1	TRBV6-6	TRBJ1-4	CASSPRAGTGGLTNEKLFF	TGTGCCAGCAGTCCCCGCGCCGGGACAGGGGGCCTAACTAATGAAAAACTGTTTTTT
-	TRBD1	TRBV29-1	TRBJ1-4	CSVGYRGGEKLFF	TGCAGCGTGGGGTACAGGGGGGGTGAAAAACTGTTTTTT
-	TRBD1	TRBV28	TRBJ1-1	CASSLLRDRVSTEAFF	TGTGCCAGCAGTTTATTAAGGGACAGGGTTAGCACTGAAGCTTTCTTT
once	-	TRBV20-1	TRBJ2-3	CSASFPGGRSTDTQYF	TGCAGTGCTAGTTTTCCGGGGGGCCGGAGCACAGATACGCAGTATTTT
-	TRBD1	TRBV7-9	TRBJ2-5	CASSLANTHPGQGAKDQYF	TGTGCCAGCAGCTTAGCGAACACGCACCCCGGGCAGGGGGCAAAGGACCAGTACTTC
once	TRBD1	TRBV5-1	TRBJ2-7	CASRYPTGDPYEQYF	TGCGCCAGCAGATACCCGACAGGGGACCCCTACGAGCAGTACTTC
-	TRBD2	TRBV6-5	TRBJ2-1	CASTLSGGTYNEQFF	TGTGCCAGCACCCTTAGCGGGGGAACCTACAATGAGCAGTTCTTC
-	-	TRBV15	TRBJ1-3	CATSRGGRSSGNTIYF	TGTGCCACCAGCAGAGGAGGGAGGAGCTCTGGAAACACCATATATTTT
-	TRBD2	TRBV5-1	TRBJ2-1	CASTESGGPYNEQFF	TGCGCCAGCACCGAGAGCGGGGGGCCTTACAATGAGCAGTTCTTC
-	-	TRBV6-5	TRBJ1-1	CASSSDDFREDTEAFF	TGTGCCAGCAGTTCGGACGACTTTCGGGAGGACACTGAAGCTTTCTTT
-	-	TRBV5-6	TRBJ2-3	CASSSLVSGTDTQYF	TGTGCCAGCAGCTCGCTCGTTTCGGGCACAGATACGCAGTATTTT
-	-	TRBV29-1	TRBJ2-2	CSAWATGQNTGELFF	TGCAGCGCGTGGGCAACAGGCCAGAACACCGGGGAGCTGTTTTTT
few	-	TRBV6-6	TRBJ2-1	CASSIQIYNEQFF	TGTGCCAGCAGTATCCAGATATACAATGAGCAGTTCTTC
-	-	TRBV3-1/TRBV3-2	TRBJ1-2	CASSPRGVGRNYGYTF	TGTGCCAGCAGCCCACGGGGAGTGGGCAGAAACTATGGCTACACCTTC